Listed below are T cell receptor beta chains from one sample, sequenced in a study of blood T cell repertoires in COVID-19. Sequencing was performed with immunoSEQ multiplex PCR; in TCRdb, only in-frame clones are kept and a portion is missing. The repertoire holds some 260,000 clones, with approximately 90% as singletons. Sample: PBMCs or T cells enriched from blood (not recorded which). The source is a man aged 35 to 55 who had recovered from COVID-19. Each CDR3 is given with its conserved first and last residue. The D gene is left open where the match is weak. The size of a clone is reported for some rows only, either as once, few or many, or as a class for expanded clones.

v_call	d_call	clone_size	j_call	cdr3_nt	cdr3_aa
TRBV3-1/TRBV3-2	TRBD2	.	TRBJ2-7	TGTGCCAGCAGCCAAGTCCCCCTAGCGGGAGTCCCCTACGAGCAGTACTTC	CASSQVPLAGVPYEQYF
TRBV6-6	TRBD1	.	TRBJ1-3	TGTGCCAGCAGCGGGACAGGGGTGGGAAACACCATATATTTT	CASSGTGVGNTIYF
TRBV13	.	.	TRBJ2-5	TGTGCCAGCAGCTTAGGGGCTGATCAAGAGACCCAGTACTTC	CASSLGADQETQYF
TRBV5-1	TRBD1	.	TRBJ1-2	TGCGCCAGCAGCTCGGGACAGGGGATTTATGGCTACACCTTC	CASSSGQGIYGYTF
TRBV28	TRBD2	few	TRBJ2-7	TGTGCCAGCAGTCCCCGGGGTAGCGGGAGGGCCTACGAGCAGTACTTC	CASSPRGSGRAYEQYF
TRBV18	.	.	TRBJ2-7	TGTGCCAGCTCACCAACCCGCGGGTTCGGGATCGGGGAGCAGTACTTC	CASSPTRGFGIGEQYF
TRBV9	.	.	TRBJ1-1	TGTGCCAGCAGCGTATCTAGGGGGAACACTGAAGCTTTCTTT	CASSVSRGNTEAFF
TRBV27	.	few	TRBJ1-6	TGTGCCAGCAGTTTTTCCGGACAGAAAAATCCTAGCTCCTATAATTCACCCCTCCACTTT	CASSFSGQKNPSSYNSPLHF
TRBV7-9	TRBD1	.	TRBJ1-1	TGTGCCAGCAGCTTATCAACAGGGGGAACTGAAGCTTTCTTT	CASSLSTGGTEAFF
TRBV13	.	few	TRBJ2-1	TGTGCCAGCAGCTTAAACCGGAATGAGCAGTTCTTC	CASSLNRNEQFF
TRBV3-1/TRBV3-2	TRBD2	.	TRBJ2-1	TGTGCCAGCAGCCCCCTCGGACTAGCGGGGGGAAGTGAGCAGTTCTTC	CASSPLGLAGGSEQFF
TRBV19	.	few	TRBJ1-1	TGTGCCAGTAGTGCCCACAGGGCTGGCACTGAAGCTTTCTTT	CASSAHRAGTEAFF
TRBV7-9	TRBD1	.	TRBJ2-7	TGTGCCAGCAACCCTCGGGACAGGGGGTACGAGCAGTACTTC	CASNPRDRGYEQYF
TRBV3-1/TRBV3-2	TRBD1	.	TRBJ1-6	TGTGCCAGCAGTCAAGGAGGGGGCTTTTCGAATTCACCCCTCCACTTT	CASSQGGGFSNSPLHF
TRBV24-1	TRBD2	.	TRBJ2-7	TGTGCCACCGGGGGGGAATACGAGCAGTACTTC	CATGGEYEQYF
TRBV4-3	.	.	TRBJ1-1	TGCGCCAGCAGCCCGCGGCTCCTGCGAGGCACTGAAGCTTTCTTT	CASSPRLLRGTEAFF
TRBV24-1	TRBD1	.	TRBJ2-3	TGTGCCACCAGTGATCTGCTGGACAGGGGAGGTCCAGATACGCAGTATTTT	CATSDLLDRGGPDTQYF
TRBV4-1	TRBD2	.	TRBJ2-1	TGCGCCAGCAGCCAAGAAGGGACTAGCTTCTACAATGAGCAGTTCTTC	CASSQEGTSFYNEQFF
TRBV7-8	.	.	TRBJ1-2	TGTGCCAGCAGCTTAAGAGCCGCTAACTATGGCTACACCTTC	CASSLRAANYGYTF
TRBV24-1	.	.	TRBJ2-7	TGTGCCACGAAAAACAGGTTTTCCTCCTACGAGCAGTACTTC	CATKNRFSSYEQYF
TRBV11-2	.	.	TRBJ2-7	TGTGCCAGCAGCCCTTCCGGGACAATCGGGTACGAGCAGTACTTC	CASSPSGTIGYEQYF
TRBV30	TRBD1	.	TRBJ1-4	TGTGCCTGGAAGGGCAGGGGGCGGGCTGCAACTAATGAAAAACTGTTTTTT	CAWKGRGRAATNEKLFF
TRBV30	TRBD2	.	TRBJ2-1	TGTGCCTGGAGCCCCTCGAGGACTAGCGGGAGTGATGAGCAGTTCTTC	CAWSPSRTSGSDEQFF
TRBV4-2	TRBD2	few	TRBJ2-1	TGTGCCAGCAGCCGTTCCGGGACTAGCGGGAGGGCCCTCAATGAGCAGTTCTTC	CASSRSGTSGRALNEQFF
TRBV7-9	.	.	TRBJ2-7	TGTGCCAGCAGCCTTGACAGATCCTACGAGCAGTACTTC	CASSLDRSYEQYF
TRBV11-2	TRBD2	.	TRBJ2-7	TGTGCCAGCAGCCAAGTAGCGGGGGTAACCTACGAGCAGTACTTC	CASSQVAGVTYEQYF
TRBV7-2	TRBD1	.	TRBJ2-1	TGTGCCAGCAGCACAGACAGGGGGCTGTACAATGAGCAGTTCTTC	CASSTDRGLYNEQFF
TRBV1	.	.	TRBJ2-5	TGCACCAGCAGCCAGGCCTCCCTGGAGCGGGGGGAGACCCAGTACTTC	CTSSQASLERGETQYF
TRBV12-5	.	.	TRBJ1-1	TGTGCTAGCGGTTTGGTATCTACAGGCACCACTGAAGCTTTCTTT	CASGLVSTGTTEAFF
TRBV28	.	once	TRBJ1-5	TGTGCCAGCAGCGGGACTATAAATCAGCCCCAGCATTTT	CASSGTINQPQHF
TRBV5-1	TRBD2	.	TRBJ2-1	TGCGCCAGCAGCCCGTACGGGGGGGGAGCGGGAGCATGGGTTGAGCAGTTCTTC	CASSPYGGGAGAWVEQFF
TRBV15	TRBD1	.	TRBJ2-7	TGTGCCACCAGCAGAGGACAGGGCCCCGACTCCTACGAGCAGTACTTC	CATSRGQGPDSYEQYF
TRBV4-3	TRBD2	.	TRBJ2-2	TGCGCCAGCAGCCAAGACGCCGGACGGGGGGGGAACACCGGGGAGCTGTTTTTT	CASSQDAGRGGNTGELFF